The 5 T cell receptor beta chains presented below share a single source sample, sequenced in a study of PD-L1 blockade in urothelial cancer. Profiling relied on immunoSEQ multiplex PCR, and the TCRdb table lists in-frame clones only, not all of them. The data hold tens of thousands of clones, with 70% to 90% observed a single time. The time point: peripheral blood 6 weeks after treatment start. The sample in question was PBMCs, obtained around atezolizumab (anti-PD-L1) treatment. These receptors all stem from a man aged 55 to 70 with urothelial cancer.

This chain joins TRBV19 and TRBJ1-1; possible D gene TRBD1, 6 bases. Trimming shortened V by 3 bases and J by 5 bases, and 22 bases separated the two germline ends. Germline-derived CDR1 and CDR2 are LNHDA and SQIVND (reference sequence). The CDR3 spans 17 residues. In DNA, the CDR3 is TGTGCCAGTAGTATTACCACAGGGTGGGGAGGGAGGACTGAAGCTTTCTTT. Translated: CASSITTGWGGRTEAFF.

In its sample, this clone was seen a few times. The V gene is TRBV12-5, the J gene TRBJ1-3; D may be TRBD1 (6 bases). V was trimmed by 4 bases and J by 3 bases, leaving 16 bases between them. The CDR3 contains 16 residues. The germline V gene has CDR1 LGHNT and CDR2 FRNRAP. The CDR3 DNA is TGTGCTAGTGGTTCTGCAACAGGGAAAGGTGGAAACACCATATATTTT. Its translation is CASGSATGKGGNTIYF.

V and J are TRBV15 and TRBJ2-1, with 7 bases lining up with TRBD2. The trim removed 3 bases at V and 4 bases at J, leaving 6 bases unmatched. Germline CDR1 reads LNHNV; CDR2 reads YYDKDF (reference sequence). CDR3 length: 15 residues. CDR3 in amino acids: CATSSRGDRYNEQFF. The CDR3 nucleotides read TGTGCCACCAGCAGCCGGGGGGATAGATACAATGAGCAGTTCTTC.

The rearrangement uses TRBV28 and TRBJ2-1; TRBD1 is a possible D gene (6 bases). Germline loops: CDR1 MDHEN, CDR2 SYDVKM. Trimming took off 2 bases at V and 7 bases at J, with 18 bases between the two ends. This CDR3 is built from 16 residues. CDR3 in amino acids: CASSLETLITGNEQFF. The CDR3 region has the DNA TGTGCCAGCAGTTTAGAGACCCTTATCACAGGGAATGAGCAGTTCTTC.

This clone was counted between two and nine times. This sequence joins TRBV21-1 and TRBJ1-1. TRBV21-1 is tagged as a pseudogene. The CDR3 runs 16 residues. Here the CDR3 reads CASSNLVAGRGTEAFF. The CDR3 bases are TGTGCCAGCAGCAACCTAGTGGCAGGGAGGGGCACTGAAGCTTTCTTT.